A selection of T cell receptor beta chains follows, all from one sample in a study of blood T cells in healthy people across ages. Using its own MiXCR run on the 5' RACE reads, TCRdb lists one record per CDR3 protein. The sample holds some 1.5 million distinct CDR3 sequences, roughly 28% seen once. Input material: blood. The receptors were sampled from a woman in her twenties or thirties in good health. Each CDR3 is given with its conserved first and last residue. A D gene is named only where the DNA matches it firmly. Expanded clones are given a class, and other clones once, few, many or no size at all.

V gene	D gene	J gene	clone size	CDR3 protein	CDR3 DNA
TRBV7-2	-	TRBJ2-1	many	CASSLYSEQFF	TGTGCCAGCAGCTTATACAGTGAGCAGTTCTTC
TRBV2	TRBD1	TRBJ1-4	-	CASSEGTGNEKLFF	TGTGCCAGCAGTGAGGGGACAGGGAACGAAAAACTGTTTTTT
TRBV3-1	-	TRBJ2-7	-	CASSQDRVRDTEVREQYF	TGTGCCAGCAGCCAAGATAGGGTCCGGGACACCGAAGTTCGCGAGCAGTACTTC
TRBV20-1	TRBD2	TRBJ2-3	many	CSARDKRETFRGTDTQYF	TGCAGTGCTAGAGACAAGCGGGAGACGTTCCGTGGCACAGATACGCAGTATTTT
TRBV6-5	-	TRBJ2-1	-	CASSYPSGRAGEQFF	TGTGCCAGCAGTTACCCAAGCGGTAGGGCCGGGGAGCAGTTCTTC
TRBV6-5	TRBD2	TRBJ2-7	many	CASSTRDYSSYEQYF	TGTGCCAGCAGTACCAGGGACTATAGCTCCTACGAGCAGTACTTC
TRBV20-1	-	TRBJ2-3	-	CSARDATGRTDTQYF	TGCAGTGCTAGAGATGCGACGGGCCGCACAGATACGCAGTATTTT
TRBV25-1	TRBD2	TRBJ2-6	many	CASSEFYSGGASGANVLTF	TGTGCCAGCAGTGAATTTTATAGCGGGGGGGCCAGTGGGGCCAACGTCCTGACTTTC
TRBV12-3/TRBV12-4	TRBD1	TRBJ2-7	many	CASSPAYRGRDEQYF	TGTGCCAGCAGTCCCGCCTACAGGGGGCGAGACGAGCAGTACTTC
TRBV7-3	-	TRBJ1-6	-	CASSLRTAPNSPLHF	TGTGCCAGCAGCTTGCGGACAGCTCCCAATTCACCCCTCCACTTT
TRBV3-1	-	TRBJ2-3	-	CASSQASRGQPTDTRYF	TGTGCCAGCAGCCAAGCGTCGAGAGGACAACCCACAGATACGCGGTATTTT
TRBV10-2	-	TRBJ1-5	-	CTSSERLAPQSQPQHF	TGCACCAGCAGTGAACGATTGGCCCCCCAGAGTCAGCCCCAGCATTTT
TRBV7-2	-	TRBJ2-3	few	CASSLSWLLSDTQYF	TGTGCCAGCAGCTTATCCTGGCTTCTCTCAGATACGCAGTATTTT
TRBV20-1	-	TRBJ2-3	many	CSAGSVDTQYF	TGCAGTGCTGGATCTGTCGATACGCAGTATTTT
TRBV7-2	-	TRBJ2-5	many	CASSLGLAGRETQYF	TGTGCCAGCAGCTTAGGGTTGGCAGGGAGAGAGACCCAGTACTTC
TRBV28	-	TRBJ1-6	-	CASTRTNSPLHF	TGTGCCAGCACCCGGACTAATTCACCCCTCCACTTT
TRBV20-1	TRBD2	TRBJ2-2	-	CSARNNGLAGTSNTGELFF	TGCAGTGCTAGAAATAATGGACTAGCGGGTACCTCGAACACCGGGGAGCTGTTTTTT
TRBV30	-	TRBJ1-5	-	CAWRSRQGSGQPQHF	TGTGCCTGGAGAAGTCGGCAGGGCTCGGGTCAGCCCCAGCATTTT
TRBV6-1	-	TRBJ2-1	-	CASRSNLLENVQFF	TGTGCCAGCAGGTCCAATTTACTAGAGAATGTGCAGTTCTTC
TRBV29-1	-	TRBJ2-7	few	CSVERRLARNEQYF	TGCAGCGTTGAGAGACGGCTAGCTCGGAACGAGCAGTACTTC
TRBV15	-	TRBJ1-2	many	CATSRDRHYGYTF	TGTGCCACCAGCAGAGACAGGCACTATGGCTACACCTTC
TRBV24-1	-	TRBJ2-5	few	CATSDGVGSQETQYF	TGTGCCACCAGTGATGGAGTGGGTAGTCAAGAGACCCAGTACTTC
TRBV15	-	TRBJ1-1	-	CATSSASTEAFF	TGTGCCACCAGCAGTGCGAGCACTGAAGCTTTCTTT
TRBV20-1	-	TRBJ1-2	-	CSARDPWGGYGYTF	TGCAGTGCTAGAGACCCTTGGGGAGGATATGGCTACACCTTC
TRBV20-1	TRBD2	TRBJ2-3	-	CSASGTSGGRTDTQYF	TGCAGTGCTAGTGGGACTAGCGGGGGCCGCACAGATACGCAGTATTTT
TRBV7-8	TRBD1	TRBJ1-1	few	CASFPGQGAEAFF	TGTGCCAGCTTCCCGGGACAGGGGGCCGAAGCTTTCTTT
TRBV5-1	TRBD1	TRBJ1-2	-	CASSLVQGNSGYTF	TGCGCCAGCAGCTTAGTACAGGGGAACTCTGGCTACACCTTC
TRBV12-3/TRBV12-4	TRBD1	TRBJ2-3	-	CASRTGGGHTDMQYF	TGTGCCAGCAGGACAGGGGGAGGACATACAGATATGCAGTATTTT
TRBV12-3/TRBV12-4	-	TRBJ1-1	-	CASSLLSGTNTEAFF	TGTGCCAGCAGTCTCCTATCTGGGACGAACACTGAAGCTTTCTTT
TRBV5-6	TRBD1	TRBJ2-5	many	CASSSPGQGLKETQYF	TGTGCCAGCAGCTCCCCGGGACAGGGCCTCAAAGAGACCCAGTACTTC
TRBV6-5	-	TRBJ1-1	-	CASRGPNTEAFF	TGTGCCAGCAGAGGACCTAACACTGAAGCTTTCTTT
TRBV6-5	TRBD2	TRBJ2-3	-	CASSSGLAGTRGTDTQYF	TGTGCCAGCAGTTCGGGACTAGCGGGAACCCGGGGCACAGATACGCAGTATTTT
TRBV7-2	-	TRBJ2-7	few	CASSLLKFEQYF	TGTGCCAGCAGCCTGCTTAAGTTCGAGCAGTACTTC